One and the same sample provided the 32 T cell receptor beta chains below, sequenced in a study of blood T cell repertoires in COVID-19. The method was immunoSEQ multiplex PCR; TCRdb's version includes in-frame clones alone and lacks a portion of them. Among 270,000 or so clones listed, roughly 90% were seen once. The source material was PBMCs or T cells enriched from blood (not recorded which). The receptors derive from a woman between 40 and 55 years old with acute COVID-19.

This sequence joins TRBV7-3 and TRBJ2-3; TRBD2 matches 9 bases. The germline V gene has CDR1 SGHTA and CDR2 FQGTGA. The V segment lost 0 bases and the J segment 4 bases; nucleotides outside the gene matches: 2. The CDR3 is 15 residues long. The CDR3: CASSLTSGSADTQYF. The CDR3, as DNA: TGTGCCAGCAGCTTAACTAGCGGGAGTGCAGATACGCAGTATTTT.

The chain joins TRBV6-1 to TRBJ2-6, with 8 bases fitting TRBD1. The length of the CDR3 is 17 residues. Per the germline V gene, CDR1 is MNHNS and CDR2 is SASEGT. V trimming: 7 bases; J trimming: 0 bases; junction bases outside the gene matches: 8. The CDR3 coding sequence is TGTGCCAGCACTGACAGGGGCTTTGTCTCTGGGGCCAACGTCCTGACTTTC. It encodes CASTDRGFVSGANVLTF.

The chain is built from TRBV15 and TRBJ1-1, with TRBD1 as a possible D gene (5 bases). The CDR3 is made up of 14 amino acids. In germline, CDR1 is LNHNV, CDR2 YYDKDF (reference sequence). Trimming took off 2 bases at V and 3 bases at J, with 10 bases between the two ends. The CDR3 reads CATSRQGTDTEAFF. The CDR3 bases are TGTGCCACCAGCAGACAGGGCACAGACACTGAAGCTTTCTTT.

The J gene is TRBJ2-5, the V gene TRBV28; D possibly corresponds to TRBD2 (5 bases). Trimming removed 3 bases from V and 3 bases from J, with 17 bases in between. Germline lookup yields CDR1 MDHEN and CDR2 SYDVKM. This CDR3 region has 16 residues. The DNA of the CDR3 is TGTGCCAGCAGTTTCACCGGAGCGGCGAAAAAAGAGACCCAGTACTTC. This encodes CASSFTGAAKKETQYF.

The J gene is TRBJ2-5, the V gene TRBV6-2 or TRBV6-3, with 8 bases aligning to TRBD2. The CDR3 loop spans 14 amino acids. The junction had 6 bases not matched to a gene; V was cut back by 4 bases and J by 5 bases. Germline V gives CDR1 MNHEY, CDR2 SVGEGT. The CDR3 DNA follows: TGTGCCAGCAGTTCGGGAGGGATCGGGGAGACCCAGTACTTC. It encodes CASSSGGIGETQYF.

The CDR3 loop is CSARDRLNTEAFF. CDR3 nucleotides: TGCAGCGCCCGGGACAGATTGAACACTGAAGCTTTCTTT. The chain joins TRBV29-1 to TRBJ1-1; TRBD1 matches 7 bases. The junction had 5 bases not matched to a gene; V was cut back by 7 bases and J by 0 bases. Per germline, CDR1 SQVTM and CDR2 ANQGSEA. This CDR3 has 13 amino acids. The variable domain in full, with the rest retrieved from reference TRBV29-1 and TRBJ1-1, is SAVISQKPSRDICQRGTSLTIQCQVDSQVTMMFWYRQQPGQSLTLIATANQGSEATYESGFVIDKFPISRPNLTFSTLTVSNMSPEDSSIYLCSARDRLNTEAFFGQGTRLTVV.

This sequence joins TRBV27 and TRBJ1-1; D uncertain. CDR1 is MNHEY, CDR2 SMNVEV, per germline (reference sequence). This CDR3 is built from 12 residues. V was shortened by 5 bases and J by 7 bases, with 11 bases between the two germline ends. In DNA, the CDR3 is TGTGCCAGCAGTCGGTGGGGAGTTGAAGCTTTCTTT. Protein product: CASSRWGVEAFF.

The gene calls are TRBV2 and TRBJ2-3, with TRBD2 matching over 9 bases. J gave up 4 bases and V 7 bases, and 9 bases lay outside the gene matches. There are 15 residues in the CDR3. Germline-derived CDR1 and CDR2 are SNHLY and FYNNEI. The CDR3 sequence is CASTLRTSAADTQYF. The CDR3 nucleotides are TGTGCCAGCACCCTTAGGACTAGCGCAGCAGATACGCAGTATTTT.

The chain is built from TRBV28 and TRBJ1-1, with D perhaps matching TRBD1 (6 bases). Trimming removed 5 bases from V and 3 bases from J, with 25 bases in between. The CDR3 covers 18 residues. The germline V gene encodes CDR1 MDHEN and CDR2 SYDVKM. The CDR3 nucleotides read TGTGCCAGCAGTGGTCTAGGAGGACAGTCATTAGGGGACACTGAAGCTTTCTTT. This encodes CASSGLGGQSLGDTEAFF.

The chain uses TRBV27 and TRBJ2-1; 11 bases agree with TRBD2. In germline, CDR1 is MNHEY, CDR2 SMNVEV (reference sequence). The V and J ends lost 4 bases and 5 bases, in that order; junction bases with no gene match: 13. The CDR3 is 18 amino acids. DNA for the CDR3: TGTGCCAGCAGTTCAGCCGACCCAGGACTAGCGGGCCACAATGAGCAGTTCTTC. Translating gives CASSSADPGLAGHNEQFF.

This chain uses TRBV7-2 with TRBJ2-5, with TRBD2 matching 10 bases. The CDR3 sequence is 14 residues long. Germline V lookup: CDR1 SGHTA, CDR2 FQGNSA. The V segment lost 5 bases and the J segment 5 bases; nucleotides outside the gene matches: 5. CDR3 residues: CASSPAGGLETQYF. Here the CDR3 DNA reads TGTGCCAGCAGCCCAGCGGGGGGGCTGGAGACCCAGTACTTC.

The chain uses TRBV5-5 and TRBJ1-5; D is possibly TRBD1 (5 bases). Germline V gene sequence: CDR1 SGHKS, CDR2 YYEKEE (reference sequence). The length of the CDR3 is 15 residues. The ends were cut back, 0 bases at V and 3 bases at J, with 10 bases in the middle. The CDR3 sequence: CASSLGRGDNQPQHF. In DNA form, the CDR3 reads TGTGCCAGCAGCTTGGGTCGGGGGGACAATCAGCCCCAGCATTTT. The whole variable domain, remainder taken from reference TRBV5-5 and TRBJ1-5, is DAGVTQSPTHLIKTRGQQVTLRCSPISGHKSVSWYQQVLGQGPQFIFQYYEKEERGRGNFPDRFSARQFPNYSSELNVNALLLGDSALYLCASSLGRGDNQPQHFGDGTRLSIL.

This chain uses TRBV27 with TRBJ1-6; 7 bases align to TRBD1. There are 16 residues in the CDR3. Looked up from germline, CDR1 is MNHEY and CDR2 is SMNVEV (reference sequence). After removal of 6 bases from V and 9 bases from J, the junction contained 14 bases not matched to a gene. CDR3 sequence reads: CASSQRLTGNISPLHF. The CDR3 region has the DNA TGTGCCAGCAGCCAGAGACTGACAGGGAATATTTCACCCCTCCACTTT.

The rearrangement links TRBV5-1 to TRBJ2-3; maybe TRBD2 (6 bases). The V end lost 0 bases, the J end lost 6 bases, and 20 bases lay between the germline ends. The CDR3 has 17 residues. CDR1 and CDR2 from the germline V gene are SGHRS and YFSETQ. As DNA, the CDR3 is TGCGCCAGCAGCTTGGGGTTCGGCGGCGGTGGGGGGGATACGCAGTATTTT. Translating it yields CASSLGFGGGGGDTQYF. Together with reference TRBV5-1 and TRBJ2-3, the CDR3 gives the full variable domain: KAGVTQTPRYLIKTRGQQVTLSCSPISGHRSVSWYQQTPGQGLQFLFEYFSETQRNKGNFPGRFSGRQFSNSRSEMNVSTLELGDSALYLCASSLGFGGGGGDTQYFGPGTRLTVL.

The J gene is TRBJ2-2, the V gene TRBV25-1; 11 positions agree with TRBD1. CDR3 length: 16 residues. Losses at the gene ends were 5 bases for V and 6 bases for J; bases not matched to a gene: 8. Per the germline V gene, CDR1 is MGHDK and CDR2 is SYGVNS. CDR3 sequence: CASSTRGQGAAGELFF. The CDR3 DNA is TGTGCCAGCAGTACCCGAGGACAGGGGGCCGCCGGGGAGCTGTTTTTT.

The chain combines TRBV25-1 with TRBJ2-1, with a possible D match to TRBD2 (6 bases). CDR3 length equals 13 residues. The V gene lost 2 bases and the J gene lost 7 bases, with 9 bases spanning the gap. Germline loops: CDR1 MGHDK, CDR2 SYGVNS. CDR3 loop: CASSEGGENEQFF. CDR3 sequence (DNA): TGTGCCAGCAGTGAAGGAGGGGAGAATGAGCAGTTCTTC. The full variable domain, its missing parts supplied by reference TRBV25-1 and TRBJ2-1, is EADIYQTPRYLVIGTGKKITLECSQTMGHDKMYWYQQDPGMELHLIHYSYGVNSTEKGDLSSESTVSRIRTEHFPLTLESARPSHTSQYLCASSEGGENEQFFGPGTRLTVL.

The rearrangement joins TRBV6-2 or TRBV6-3 to TRBJ1-1, with D hard to call. Per germline, CDR1 MNHEY and CDR2 SVGEGT. Between the trimmed V and J ends, which lost 6 bases and 5 bases, there was a span of 22 bases. This CDR3 has 16 residues. In DNA, the CDR3 is TGTGCCAGCAGCCGCGCAACCATCGGGGAAGGGACTGAAGCTTTCTTT. This gives the protein CASSRATIGEGTEAFF.

This clone was counted between two and nine times. The J gene is TRBJ2-2, the V gene TRBV29-1, with a tentative D call TRBD2 (6 bases). The length of the CDR3 is 12 residues. CDR1 SQVTM and CDR2 ANQGSEA come from the germline V gene. Trimming took off 4 bases at V and 6 bases at J, with 9 bases between the two ends. The CDR3 DNA sequence: TGCAGCGTTGCTTCTAGCGCCGGGGAGCTGTTTTTT. The encoded protein is CSVASSAGELFF.

The gene calls are TRBV2 and TRBJ1-1; 8 bases are shared with TRBD1. Germline-derived CDR1 and CDR2 are SNHLY and FYNNEI. V was pared by 6 bases and J by 2 bases, with 8 bases of the junction left unmatched. The CDR3 loop spans 15 amino acids. The CDR3 nucleotides read TGTGCCAGCAGGGCCCGGACAGGGCGTAACACTGAAGCTTTCTTT. Amino acid sequence: CASRARTGRNTEAFF.

This chain uses TRBV5-1 with TRBJ2-2; D gene ambiguous. The CDR3 consists of 17 residues. Germline V gene lookup returns CDR1 SGHRS and CDR2 YFSETQ. The ends were cut back, 1 base at V and 1 base at J, with 14 bases in the middle. CDR3 sequence reads: CASSLSPGGVNTGELFF. The CDR3 DNA follows: TGCGCCAGCAGCTTGTCCCCTGGTGGAGTGAACACCGGGGAGCTGTTTTTT. The complete variable domain, with remaining parts taken from reference TRBV5-1 and TRBJ2-2, reads KAGVTQTPRYLIKTRGQQVTLSCSPISGHRSVSWYQQTPGQGLQFLFEYFSETQRNKGNFPGRFSGRQFSNSRSEMNVSTLELGDSALYLCASSLSPGGVNTGELFFGEGSRLTVL.

This sequence joins TRBV18 and TRBJ1-6, with a possible D match to TRBD1 (6 bases). Germline loops: CDR1 KGHSH, CDR2 LQKENI. The V gene lost 3 bases and the J gene lost 9 bases, with 12 bases spanning the gap. The CDR3 sequence is 14 residues long. CDR3 bases: TGTGCCAGCTCACCTATACAGGGACCTTCACCCCTCCACTTT. It encodes CASSPIQGPSPLHF.

The rearrangement joins TRBV7-2 to TRBJ1-5, with 8 bases lining up with TRBD1. Unmatched junction bases numbered 6, after V lost 1 base and J lost 7 bases. Per the germline V gene, CDR1 is SGHTA and CDR2 is FQGNSA. The CDR3 runs to 15 residues. CDR3 nucleotides: TGTGCCAGCAGCTTAGAGGCAGGGGGCCAACAGCCCCAGCATTTT. Its protein is CASSLEAGGQQPQHF.

The chain recombines TRBV28 with TRBJ1-6; 8 nucleotides align to TRBD1. Germline V CDR1 and CDR2: MDHEN, SYDVKM. This CDR3 is built from 16 residues. With V trimmed by 2 bases and J by 2 bases, 2 bases remained unmatched. CDR3 nucleotides: TGTGCCAGCAGTTTACAGGGGGCCCCCTATAATTCACCCCTCCACTTT. Protein: CASSLQGAPYNSPLHF.

The J gene is TRBJ1-3, the V gene TRBV19; tentatively, D is TRBD1 (6 bases). V lost 5 bases and J 0 bases, leaving 11 bases between the germline ends. CDR1 is LNHDA, CDR2 SQIVND, per germline (reference sequence). The length of the CDR3 is 15 residues. CDR3 protein: CASSPDRSSGNTIYF. Written as DNA, the CDR3 is TGTGCCAGTAGTCCTGACAGGAGCTCTGGAAACACCATATATTTT. The full variable domain, in which reference TRBV19 and TRBJ1-3 provide the parts outside the CDR3, is DGGITQSPKYLFRKEGQNVTLSCEQNLNHDAMYWYRQDPGQGLRLIYYSQIVNDFQKGDIAEGYSVSREKKESFPLTVTSAQKNPTAFYLCASSPDRSSGNTIYFGEGSWLTVV.

The rearrangement joins TRBV3-1 (or the pseudogene TRBV3-2) to TRBJ2-2; D possibly corresponds to TRBD1 (8 bases). V was shortened by 4 bases and J by 1 base, with 13 bases between the two germline ends. The CDR3 sequence is 16 residues long. Germline V gives CDR1 LGHDT, CDR2 YNNKEL (reference sequence). The CDR3 DNA follows: TGTGCCAGCAGCCGGAACAGGGGGGGGAACACCGGGGAGCTGTTTTTT. Its translation is CASSRNRGGNTGELFF.

DNA for the CDR3: TGTGCCAGCAGTTTAGAGGCTGGGCTCGAGCAGTACTTC. It specifies CASSLEAGLEQYF. The chain combines TRBV12-3 or TRBV12-4 with TRBJ2-7, with D hard to call. CDR3 length: 13 amino acids. V lost 1 base and J 6 bases, leaving 10 bases between the germline ends.

CDR3 sequence (DNA): TGTGCCAGTAGTATACCGGGGGGAGGCACAGATACGCAGTATTTT. Translated: CASSIPGGGTDTQYF. V usage is TRBV19 and J usage is TRBJ2-3, with TRBD2 matching 7 bases. Germline assignment: CDR1 LNHDA and CDR2 SQIVND (reference sequence). This CDR3 has 15 amino acids. J lost 1 base, V lost 2 bases, and 3 bases had no gene match. Together with reference TRBV19 and TRBJ2-3, the CDR3 gives the full variable domain: DGGITQSPKYLFRKEGQNVTLSCEQNLNHDAMYWYRQDPGQGLRLIYYSQIVNDFQKGDIAEGYSVSREKKESFPLTVTSAQKNPTAFYLCASSIPGGGTDTQYFGPGTRLTVL.

V gene TRBV4-1 combines with J gene TRBJ1-1; 8 bases map to TRBD1. The CDR3 loop spans 15 amino acids. From germline, CDR1 is MGHRA and CDR2 YSYEKL. The V segment lost 4 bases and the J segment 4 bases; nucleotides outside the gene matches: 8. The CDR3 protein is CASSLGQGGTTEAFF. CDR3 nucleotides: TGCGCCAGCAGCCTAGGACAGGGCGGGACCACTGAAGCTTTCTTT.

This clone occurred once. The V gene is TRBV6-5, the J gene TRBJ1-5; 7 bases agree with TRBD1. Germline assignment: CDR1 MNHEY and CDR2 SVGAGI. V shed 6 bases and J 7 bases; nucleotides not matched to a gene: 6. This CDR3 has 13 amino acids. For the CDR3, the DNA is TGTGCCAGCAGCCTGACAGGGTTCCAGCCCCAGCATTTT. It translates to CASSLTGFQPQHF.

This chain uses TRBV7-9 with TRBJ1-5, with a tentative D call TRBD1 (6 bases). This CDR3 comprises 14 residues. The V gene's germline CDR1 is SEHNR and CDR2 FQNEAQ (reference sequence). Between the trimmed V and J ends, which lost 4 bases and 6 bases, there was a span of 13 bases. CDR3 nucleotides: TGTGCCAGCAGCTCCGGGCAGGGGATTCAGCCCCAGCATTTT. Translated, it gives CASSSGQGIQPQHF.

The chain links TRBV6-2 or TRBV6-3 to TRBJ2-2; TRBD2 might be the D (5 bases). V gave up 5 bases and J gave up 6 bases, with 13 bases separating them. Germline assignment: CDR1 MNHEY and CDR2 SVGEGT. The CDR3 sequence is 14 residues long. CDR3 region: CASSKGVWSGELFF. For the CDR3, the DNA is TGTGCCAGCAGTAAGGGAGTGTGGTCCGGGGAGCTGTTTTTT.

To note about this clone: The sample carries other DNA sequences with the same CDR3. The V call is TRBV18, the J call TRBJ1-5; 7 bases are a match to TRBD1. Germline V gene sequence: CDR1 KGHSH, CDR2 LQKENI. The ends lost 3 bases at V and 2 bases at J; junction bases unmatched: 1. The CDR3 contains 14 residues. DNA for the CDR3: TGTGCCAGCTCACCCGGGACAGGCAATCAGCCCCAGCATTTT. Its protein is CASSPGTGNQPQHF.